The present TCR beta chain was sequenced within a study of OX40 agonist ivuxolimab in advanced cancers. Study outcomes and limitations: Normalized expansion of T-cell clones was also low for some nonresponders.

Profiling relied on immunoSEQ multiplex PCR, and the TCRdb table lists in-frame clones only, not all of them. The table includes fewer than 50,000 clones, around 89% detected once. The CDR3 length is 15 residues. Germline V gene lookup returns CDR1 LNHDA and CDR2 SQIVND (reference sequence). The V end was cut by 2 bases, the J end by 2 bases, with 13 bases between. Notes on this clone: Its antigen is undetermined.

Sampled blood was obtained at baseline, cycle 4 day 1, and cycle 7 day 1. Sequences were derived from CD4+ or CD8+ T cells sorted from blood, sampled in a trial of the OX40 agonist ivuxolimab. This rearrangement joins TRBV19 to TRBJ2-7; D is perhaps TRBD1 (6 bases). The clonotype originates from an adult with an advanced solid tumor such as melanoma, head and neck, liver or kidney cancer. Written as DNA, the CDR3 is TGTGCCAGTAGTATAAAGTTACAGGGAACCTACGAGCAGTACTTC. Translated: CASSIKLQGTYEQYF.